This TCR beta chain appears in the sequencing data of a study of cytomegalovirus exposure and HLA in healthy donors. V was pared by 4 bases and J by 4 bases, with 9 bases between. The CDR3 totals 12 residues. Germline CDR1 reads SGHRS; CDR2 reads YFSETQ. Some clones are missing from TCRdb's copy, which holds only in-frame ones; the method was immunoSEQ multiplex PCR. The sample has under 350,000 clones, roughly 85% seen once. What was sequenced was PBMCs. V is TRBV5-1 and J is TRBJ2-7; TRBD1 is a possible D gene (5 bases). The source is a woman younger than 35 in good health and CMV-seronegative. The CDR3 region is CASSVDIYEQYF. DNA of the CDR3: TGCGCCAGCAGCGTGGACATTTACGAGCAGTACTTC.